A selection of T cell receptor beta chains follows, all from one sample in a study of cytotoxic CD8 clonotypes in ibrutinib-treated CLL. TCRdb keeps only in-frame clones here, not all; method: immunoSEQ multiplex PCR. The sample lists roughly 200,000 clones, around 72% occurring once. The sequencing used PBMCs, collected after 24 months of ibrutinib treatment. Receptor source: a human donor with chronic lymphocytic leukemia. CDR3s include the opening cysteine and the closing phenylalanine or tryptophan. Each record gives: V gene, D gene, J gene, clone size, CDR3 protein, CDR3 DNA. A D gene is named only where the DNA matches it firmly. A row's size may be missing; if present it is once, few, many or a size class.

TRBV11-2	TRBD2	TRBJ2-7	few	CASSPRLAGGGEQYF	TGTGCCAGCAGCCCGCGACTAGCGGGAGGGGGCGAGCAGTACTTC
TRBV16	.	TRBJ1-2	few	CASSQHHRRTNYGYTF	TGTGCCAGCAGCCAACACCACAGGAGAACTAACTATGGCTACACCTTC
TRBV18	.	TRBJ2-7	many	CASSPRLFHEQYF	TGTGCCAGCTCACCACGTCTATTCCACGAGCAGTACTTC
TRBV6-1	.	TRBJ1-5	.	CASSKVGSGQPQHF	TGTGCCAGCAGTAAGGTGGGTTCTGGCCAGCCCCAGCATTTT
TRBV25-1	.	TRBJ1-2	.	CASSAGPSQGLLNYGYTF	TGTGCCAGCAGTGCCGGACCGAGTCAGGGGCTACTTAACTATGGCTACACCTTC
TRBV4-3	TRBD2	TRBJ2-7	.	CASSQDPGGTSGSQYF	TGCGCCAGCAGCCAAGATCCGGGCGGGACTAGCGGGAGTCAATACTTC
TRBV14	.	TRBJ1-3	.	CASSRGGGNTIYF	TGTGCCAGCAGCCGGGGAGGAGGGAACACCATATATTTT
TRBV25-1	TRBD2	TRBJ2-2	.	CAHGLAGTTNTGELFF	TGTGCCCACGGACTAGCGGGTACTACGAACACCGGGGAGCTGTTTTTT
TRBV27	TRBD2	TRBJ2-2	.	CASSLVRLAGDYTGELFF	TGTGCCAGCAGTTTAGTAAGACTAGCGGGAGATTATACCGGGGAGCTGTTTTTT
TRBV29-1	.	TRBJ2-2	few	CSGANLNTGELFF	TGCAGTGGGGCCAACCTGAACACCGGGGAGCTGTTTTTT
TRBV6-1	TRBD1	TRBJ2-2	.	CASMGDRGRTGELFF	TGTGCCAGCATGGGGGACAGGGGACGAACCGGGGAGCTGTTTTTT
TRBV5-1	.	TRBJ2-1	.	CASNARWAGTAYNEQFF	TGCGCCAGCAACGCAAGGTGGGCGGGCACCGCCTACAATGAGCAGTTCTTC
TRBV28	.	TRBJ1-5	few	CASSLGGGRYQPQHF	TGTGCCAGCAGTTTAGGGGGGGGCCGGTATCAGCCCCAGCATTTT
TRBV27	TRBD2	TRBJ2-7	.	CASSLYWGGFSYEQYF	TGTGCCAGCAGTTTATATTGGGGGGGATTCTCCTACGAGCAGTACTTC
TRBV4-1	.	TRBJ1-4	.	CASSQLLGTTNEKLFF	TGCGCCAGCAGCCAATTATTGGGGACAACTAATGAAAAACTGTTTTTT
TRBV7-9	.	TRBJ2-6	.	CASSLIGASGANVLTF	TGTGCCAGCAGCTTAATAGGGGCCTCTGGGGCCAACGTCCTGACTTTC
TRBV7-2	.	TRBJ1-2	.	CASSYPGYGYTF	TGTGCCAGCAGCTATCCTGGCTATGGCTACACCTTC
TRBV30	.	TRBJ2-7	.	CAWAPGLVYEQYF	TGTGCCTGGGCCCCCGGCCTGGTTTACGAGCAGTACTTC
TRBV7-2	.	TRBJ1-2	.	CASSLELLWGGDGYTF	TGTGCCAGCAGCTTAGAATTATTGTGGGGCGGGGATGGCTACACCTTC
TRBV5-1	TRBD1	TRBJ2-7	.	CASSLVGQGHEQYF	TGCGCCAGCAGCTTGGTCGGACAGGGCCACGAGCAGTACTTC
TRBV6-1	.	TRBJ2-5	.	CASSEGGRVTYF	TGTGCCAGCAGTGAAGGGGGCAGGGTTACGTACTTC
TRBV7-9	.	TRBJ2-7	.	CASSLEGTEQYF	TGTGCCAGCAGCTTAGAGGGCACCGAGCAGTACTTC
TRBV5-1	.	TRBJ1-2	.	CASSLEMGTYGYTF	TGCGCCAGCAGCTTGGAGATGGGAACATATGGCTACACCTTC
TRBV18	.	TRBJ2-3	.	CASSPGSGTDTQYF	TGTGCCAGCTCACCTGGTTCCGGCACAGATACGCAGTATTTT